The TCR beta chain described here comes from a study of response to subunit inactivated influenza vaccine. TCRdb redid the calling of the RT-PCR reads with MiXCR, one entry per CDR3 protein. The data contain roughly 620,000 distinct CDR3 sequences, approximately 10% of them singletons. This CDR3 region has 15 residues. The germline V gene encodes CDR1 SEHNR and CDR2 FQNEAQ (reference sequence). Trimming took 5 bases from V and 4 from J; bases not matched to a gene: 8. This clonotype has only a few counts. The data also belong to a second study, concerning T cells expressing NK-cell markers. According to that study: Production of TCR beta cDNA relied on 5'RACE template switching with UMIs. Seven of the eight sequenced donors were HCMV-seropositive; one was seronegative. A few donors' CD3+CD56-NKG2C+ cells were dominated by the same clonotypes.

The chain joins TRBV7-9 to TRBJ2-7; 10 nucleotides line up with TRBD2. This sequence originates from a man aged 50 to 59 who received an inactivated influenza vaccine. Sequencing was performed on PBMCs from blood, taken on the day of vaccination. The CDR3 is CASSQRTSGLYEQYF. The CDR3 bases are TGTGCCAGCAGCCAGCGGACTAGCGGATTATACGAGCAGTACTTC.